These 28 T cell receptor beta chains were all obtained from the same sample, sequenced in a study of T cell repertoires in cytomegalovirus infection (dated by TCRdb to the late 2010s). Instrument used: Illumina HiSeq 1500. Using fastp trimming at Q25 and MiXCR clonotype assembly, TCRdb reanalyzed the public sequencing data and kept in-frame beta chains. Rows are combined by CDR3 protein, so each entry shows the most common genes and DNA. The sample profile shows about 310,000 distinct CDR3 sequences; roughly a tenth of them were found once. Approximately 2.3% of the sample comes from the top ten. The source material was PBMCs. The origin of the receptors is a human donor in good health (CMV status not recorded). Some clones in this sample may be carry-over from other donors' samples.

V is TRBV6-6 and J is TRBJ2-2; TRBD2 matches at 10 bases. Trimming at V came to 2 bases and at J to 1 base, leaving 4 bases not matched to a gene. Germline CDR1 MNHNY, CDR2 SVGAGI (reference sequence). CDR3 length: 17 residues. CDR3 sequence: CASSYLAGAQNTGELFF. DNA of the CDR3: TGTGCCAGCAGTTACCTAGCGGGGGCTCAGAACACCGGGGAGCTGTTTTTT.

This clonotype was counted at least ten times. V is TRBV7-2 and J is TRBJ2-3; tentatively, D is TRBD1 or TRBD2 (5 bases each). The CDR3 has 17 amino acids. Trimming pared 5 bases from V and 0 bases from J, leaving 18 bases between. Germline V gives CDR1 SGHTA, CDR2 FQGNSA. CDR3 in amino acids: CASSTTGTGFSTDTQYF. The CDR3 coding sequence is TGTGCCAGCAGCACTACCGGGACGGGGTTCAGCACAGATACGCAGTATTTT.

This clonotype has a count of ten or more. The chain carries TRBV7-2 and TRBJ2-3; either TRBD1 or TRBD2 may supply D (6 bases each). CDR3 length: 15 residues. CDR1 is SGHTA, CDR2 FQGNSA, per germline. V was cut by 7 bases and J by 2 bases, with 16 bases left in between. The CDR3 sequence: CASTRGGAHTDTQYF. CDR3 nucleotides: TGTGCCAGCACCAGGGGCGGGGCCCACACAGATACGCAGTATTTT. The full variable domain, with the rest looked up from reference TRBV7-2 and TRBJ2-3, is GAGVSQSPSNKVTEKGKDVELRCDPISGHTALYWYRQSLGQGLEFLIYFQGNSAPDKSGLPSDRFSAERTGGSVSTLTIQRTQQEDSAVYLCASTRGGAHTDTQYFGPGTRLTVL.

This clonotype was recorded a few times. The V call is TRBV29-1, the J call TRBJ2-7; 8 positions match TRBD1. Looked up from germline, CDR1 is SQVTM and CDR2 is ANQGSEA. J was trimmed by 1 base and V by 5 bases; bases with no gene match: 7. The CDR3 is 14 amino acids. CDR3: CSVLLGTGSYEQYF. The CDR3 bases are TGCAGCGTTCTCCTCGGGACAGGATCCTACGAGCAGTACTTC.

J is TRBJ1-2 and V is TRBV11-1; D is unresolved. The germline gives CDR1 SGHAT, CDR2 FQDESV (reference sequence). The CDR3 runs 13 residues. Trimming took off 1 base at V and 4 bases at J, with 7 bases between the two ends. This chain's CDR3 is CASSLVPAYGYTF. CDR3 sequence (DNA): TGTGCCAGCAGCTTAGTTCCTGCCTATGGCTACACCTTC. Using reference TRBV11-1 and TRBJ1-2 for the parts outside the CDR3, the full variable domain is EAEVAQSPRYKITEKSQAVAFWCDPISGHATLYWYRQILGQGPELLVQFQDESVVDDSQLPKDRFSAERLKGVDSTLKIQPAELGDSAMYLCASSLVPAYGYTFGSGTRLTVV.

The chain recombines TRBV7-9 with TRBJ2-2; 7 nucleotides line up with TRBD1. The trim removed 5 bases at V and 5 bases at J, leaving 8 bases unmatched. This CDR3 is 15 amino acids long. Germline V lookup: CDR1 SEHNR, CDR2 FQNEAQ (reference sequence). The CDR3 DNA reads TGTGCCAGCAGCGATCCGGGACAGCTTACCGGGGAGCTGTTTTTT. It yields the protein CASSDPGQLTGELFF.

This clonotype has at least ten counts. The chain is built from TRBV28 and TRBJ1-1; maybe TRBD1 (6 bases). This CDR3 contains 15 residues. Trimming removed 5 bases at V and 0 bases at J, with 13 bases between. The germline V gene encodes CDR1 MDHEN and CDR2 SYDVKM. In DNA, the CDR3 is TGTGCCAGCAGTCGTCACAGGGAAATGAACACTGAAGCTTTCTTT. It specifies CASSRHREMNTEAFF.

The chain uses TRBV20-1 and TRBJ2-2; D is unresolved. V lost 1 base to trimming and J lost 1 base, with 10 bases between them. The germline CDR1 and CDR2 sequences are DFQATT and SNEGSKA (reference sequence). This CDR3 contains 15 residues. The CDR3, as DNA: TGCAGTGCTAGAGCCCCACCAGGGAACACCGGGGAGCTGTTTTTT. It is translated as CSARAPPGNTGELFF.

This chain joins TRBV14 and TRBJ1-2; 8 bases match TRBD1. Germline trimming cut 4 bases from V and 0 bases from J; bases unmatched to any gene: 13. The CDR3 runs 18 residues. Germline CDR1 reads SGHDN; CDR2 reads FVKESK. The CDR3 sequence: CASSPFPGQEGANYGYTF. The CDR3 nucleotides read TGTGCCAGCAGCCCCTTCCCGGGACAGGAGGGAGCTAACTATGGCTACACCTTC.

This clonotype was counted many times. The chain is built from TRBV12-3 or TRBV12-4 and TRBJ2-7; D might be TRBD1 or TRBD2, each matching 5 bases. This CDR3 comprises 12 residues. V lost 5 bases, J lost 8 bases, and 13 bases lay in between. The CDR3 protein is CASSAGTLQQYF. The CDR3 DNA sequence: TGTGCCAGCAGTGCCGGGACCCTTCAGCAGTACTTC.

Comment on this clonotype: A much larger clone is a single base away; this may be a read error. The genes are TRBV29-1 and TRBJ2-3, with D perhaps matching TRBD1 (6 bases). Trimming stripped 3 bases from V and 11 bases from J, with 15 bases between. Germline V CDR1 and CDR2: SQVTM, ANQGSEA. The CDR3 covers 12 residues. The CDR3 DNA reads as TGCAGCGTTGAGGGGGACAAGTATATGCAGTATTTT. It yields the protein CSVEGDKYMQYF.

In this sample, this clonotype turned up many times. This sequence joins TRBV7-2 and TRBJ2-1; 8 bases are shared with TRBD2. Per germline, CDR1 SGHTA and CDR2 FQGNSA. Trimming removed 5 bases from V and 2 bases from J; junction bases left unmatched: 5. This CDR3 has 15 residues. CDR3 loop: CASSPTGGPYNEQFF. CDR3 coding DNA: TGTGCCAGCAGCCCCACGGGGGGGCCCTACAATGAGCAGTTCTTC.

The gene calls are TRBV29-1 and TRBJ1-2; D remains unclear. The CDR3 sequence is 13 residues long. Germline V gene sequence: CDR1 SQVTM, CDR2 ANQGSEA. Trimming removed 4 bases at V and 4 bases at J, with 13 bases between. CDR3 nucleotide sequence: TGCAGCGTTGCAGACCCTGATATCTATGGCTACACCTTC. This encodes CSVADPDIYGYTF.

This clonotype came up many times. The rearrangement uses TRBV2 and TRBJ1-5; D may be TRBD1 (6 bases). Between the trimmed V and J ends, which lost 6 bases and 6 bases, there was a span of 12 bases. The CDR3 contains 13 residues. In germline, CDR1 is SNHLY, CDR2 FYNNEI. Here the CDR3 reads CASRQGHSQPQHF. The CDR3 DNA sequence: TGTGCCAGCAGGCAGGGGCACAGTCAGCCCCAGCATTTT.

In its sample, this clonotype was seen many times. The rearrangement links TRBV11-2 to TRBJ2-2, with D hard to call. V was clipped by 2 bases and J by 2 bases, with 6 bases between them. The CDR3 runs to 14 residues. Germline lookup yields CDR1 SGHAT and CDR2 FQNNGV. As DNA, the CDR3 is TGTGCCAGCAGCTTAAACCTTAACACCGGGGAGCTGTTTTTT. Amino acids: CASSLNLNTGELFF. Full variable domain (remainder filled in from reference TRBV11-2 and TRBJ2-2): EAGVAQSPRYKIIEKRQSVAFWCNPISGHATLYWYQQILGQGPKLLIQFQNNGVVDDSQLPKDRFSAERLKGVDSTLKIQPAKLEDSAVYLCASSLNLNTGELFFGEGSRLTVL.

The CDR3 nucleotides are TGTGCCACCTCGACAGGCCATTACAATGAGCAGTTCTTC. Its translation is CATSTGHYNEQFF. The chain couples TRBV10-3 to TRBJ2-1; a possible D gene is TRBD1 (6 bases). The ends were cut back, 10 bases at V and 4 bases at J, with 14 bases in the middle. The CDR3 runs to 13 residues. Germline assignment: CDR1 ENHRY and CDR2 SYGVKD.

At least ten counts were recorded for this clonotype. The rearrangement joins TRBV20-1 to TRBJ2-7, with D perhaps TRBD2 (6 bases). The CDR3 loop spans 13 amino acids. The germline V and J ends were trimmed by 1 base and 6 bases, with 13 bases remaining between them. Germline assignment: CDR1 DFQATT and CDR2 SNEGSKA (reference sequence). DNA of the CDR3: TGCAGTGCTAGAGGACTGGGGGAGGTCGAGCAGTACGTC. Its translation is CSARGLGEVEQYV.

The sample holds many counts of this clonotype. The genes are TRBV28 and TRBJ1-1; the D is unclear. This CDR3 is 13 amino acids long. The germline gives CDR1 MDHEN, CDR2 SYDVKM. V lost 6 bases to trimming and J lost 2 bases, with 10 bases between them. This CDR3 reads CASSAVINTEAFF. The CDR3 DNA follows: TGTGCCAGCAGCGCGGTCATTAACACTGAAGCTTTCTTT.

As concerns this clonotype: This sequence may be a read error, since a much larger clone differs from it by one base. V gene TRBV6-5 combines with J gene TRBJ2-1, with 11 bases that match TRBD2. V shed 5 bases and J 5 bases; nucleotides not matched to a gene: 5. Germline loops: CDR1 MNHEY, CDR2 SVGAGI. The CDR3 contains 15 residues. CDR3 DNA: TGTGCCAGCAGTCATTTAGCGGGGGGGAACAATGAGCAGTTCTTC. As protein: CASSHLAGGNNEQFF.

This clonotype was detected many times. The CDR3, as DNA: TGTGCCAGCAGCCCCGTCTGGGCCGTGACAGGACAGAACACTGAAGCTTTCTTT. This encodes CASSPVWAVTGQNTEAFF. The V and J genes are TRBV7-2 and TRBJ1-1; possible D gene TRBD1, 6 bases. V lost 5 bases and J lost 1, with 23 bases in between. Germline V CDR1 and CDR2: SGHTA, FQGNSA. This CDR3 has 18 amino acids.

This clonotype was detected many times. The genes are TRBV10-3 and TRBJ1-4; the D is unclear. This CDR3 contains 13 residues. Deletions cut 4 bases from V and 3 bases from J, with 6 bases between. Germline CDR1 ENHRY, CDR2 SYGVKD. In nucleotides, the CDR3 is TGTGCCATCAGTGGACAAGCTAATGAAAAACTGTTTTTT. Protein: CAISGQANEKLFF.

This clonotype was observed at least ten times. The DNA of the CDR3 is TGTGCCAGCAGCTTTGGCGCAGGGCAACCGCTTCTTGGCTACACCTTC. Translating it yields CASSFGAGQPLLGYTF. V is TRBV7-9 and J is TRBJ1-2, with D tentatively TRBD1 (5 bases). Per germline, CDR1 SEHNR and CDR2 FQNEAQ (reference sequence). The CDR3 is made up of 16 amino acids. The ends were cut back, 3 bases at V and 7 bases at J, with 21 bases in the middle.

This clonotype has ten or more counts. The chain uses TRBV6-1 and TRBJ2-2, with 9 nucleotides matching TRBD2. The CDR3 sequence is 17 residues long. The ends lost 6 bases at V and 1 base at J; junction bases unmatched: 9. The germline gives CDR1 MNHNS, CDR2 SASEGT. The CDR3 nucleotides are TGTGCCAGCAGGTGGGCTAGCGGGACTCTGAACACCGGGGAGCTGTTTTTT. It is translated as CASRWASGTLNTGELFF.

This clonotype was picked up many times. The chain joins TRBV7-6 to TRBJ1-4, with D possibly matching TRBD1 (6 bases). The V and J ends lost 2 bases and 8 bases respectively, with 15 bases between them. The CDR3 has 15 amino acids. CDR1 and CDR2 (germline): SGHVS, FNYEAQ. The CDR3 sequence: CASSLRQVPGEKLFF. The CDR3 DNA sequence: TGTGCCAGCAGCTTACGACAGGTGCCAGGAGAAAAACTGTTTTTT.

This clonotype occurred many times. A read error may produce the germline difference seen at one junction end. Here the CDR3 DNA reads TGTGCCAGCAGTTTAGCGGACAGACCAGGAGACCACACTGAAGCTTTCTTT. Translation gives CASSLADRPGDHTEAFF. The V gene is TRBV7-2, the J gene TRBJ1-1, with D maybe TRBD1 (6 bases). Germline assignment: CDR1 SGHTA and CDR2 FQGNSA. CDR3 length equals 17 residues.

This clonotype was detected ten times or more. CDR3 coding DNA: TGTGCCAGCAGTCCCGATTGGCGGCATTATGGCTACACCTTC. Encoded protein: CASSPDWRHYGYTF. The chain uses TRBV6-4 and TRBJ1-2; D not resolved. Deletions cut 5 bases from V and 5 bases from J, with 15 bases between. The V gene's germline CDR1 is MRHNA and CDR2 SNTAGT. The CDR3 covers 14 residues.

This clonotype has ten or more counts. The chain is built from TRBV7-3 and TRBJ1-1; 8 bases line up with TRBD1. Trimming cost V 5 bases and J 6 bases; bases outside gene matches: 8. CDR1 SGHTA and CDR2 FQGTGA come from the germline V gene. The CDR3 extends over 14 amino acids. The CDR3 sequence: CASSPGLQGAEAFF. The CDR3 DNA is TGTGCCAGCAGCCCGGGGCTACAGGGGGCTGAAGCTTTCTTT.

This clonotype has at least ten counts. The chain links TRBV11-3 to TRBJ2-5; TRBD1 aligns across 7 bases. The CDR3 spans 14 residues. Germline-derived CDR1 and CDR2 are SGHNT and YENEEA. Trimming at V came to 5 bases and at J to 1 base, leaving 4 bases not matched to a gene. DNA for the CDR3: TGTGCCAGCAGCACTAGGGACAGCCAAGAGACCCAGTACTTC. This encodes CASSTRDSQETQYF.